This T cell receptor beta chain was captured in a study of blood T cell repertoires in COVID-19. Assay: immunoSEQ multiplex PCR; the TCRdb copy retains only in-frame clones and omits some. The repertoire holds 270,000 or so clones, with approximately 84% as singletons. V was clipped by 4 bases and J by 1 base; unmatched bases: 4. CDR3 length equals 14 residues. Germline CDR1 reads SGHNT; CDR2 reads YYREEE (reference sequence). The V and J genes are TRBV5-4 and TRBJ2-5; 7 bases agree with TRBD2. Sequencing was performed on peripheral blood. This TCR was sampled from a human donor with COVID-19, enrolled during active disease. The donor label of this sample is uncertain. The DNA of the CDR3 is TGTGCCAGCAGCCTACCGGGGGGCCAAGAGACCCAGTACTTC. Protein: CASSLPGGQETQYF. The complete variable domain, with remaining parts taken from reference TRBV5-4 and TRBJ2-5, reads ETGVTQSPTHLIKTRGQQVTLRCSSQSGHNTVSWYQQALGQGPQFIFQYYREEENGRGNFPPRFSGLQFPNYSSELNVNALELDDSALYLCASSLPGGQETQYFGPGTRLLVL.